The TCR beta chain under discussion was sequenced for a study of T cell repertoires in cytomegalovirus infection. Study-level background: Indications came from public TCR beta signatures; they pointed to CMV infection and to a matching HLA type.

MiXCR was run by TCRdb on the reads, yielding one entry per CDR3 protein. The sample comprises approximately 500,000 distinct CDR3 sequences, approximately 15% of which are singletons, and around 25% rests with the top ten. The V end lost 2 bases, the J end lost 5 bases, and 7 bases lay between the germline ends. Looked up from germline, CDR1 is SGHTA and CDR2 is FQGTGA. The CDR3 totals 13 residues. This clonotype was seen ten or more times. The chain employs TRBV7-3 and TRBJ2-1; D is possibly TRBD1 or TRBD2 (6 bases each). Specimen: CD8+ T cells from PBMCs. This sequence originates from a human donor in good health (CMV status not recorded). Some clones in this sample may be carry-over from other donors' samples. As DNA, the CDR3 is TGTGCCAGCAGCTTAGGGGGGCACAATGAGCAGTTCTTC. Its translation is CASSLGGHNEQFF. Looking up the rest from reference TRBV7-3 and TRBJ2-1 gives the full variable domain: GAGVSQTPSNKVTEKGKYVELRCDPISGHTALYWYRQSLGQGPEFLIYFQGTGAADDSGLPNDRFFAVRPEGSVSTLKIQRTERGDSAVYLCASSLGGHNEQFFGPGTRLTVL.